This note documents a single TCR beta chain sequence. Its recognized antigen is unknown. The junction and the germline gene differ at one end; a read error may be behind it. The CDR3 contains 14 residues, cysteine and phenylalanine counted. Left in the record is the CDR3 DNA by itself, 42 bases read in frame from the first base. The germline V gene sets CDR1 to SGHRS and CDR2 to YFSETQ. This specimen belongs to a study of CD49a tissue-resident CD8 T cells in human skin (dated by TCRdb to 2015 to 2018). Study-level background: The study examined tissue-resident memory CD8+ T cell subsets in human skin defined by CD49a, CD69 and CD103 expression.

The library was made by the immunoSEQ multiplex PCR assay. On the study's bioinformatics: TCR V beta family usage frequencies were compared across the sorted blood, dermal and epidermal CD8+ T cell populations. Drawn from immuneACCESS, this table holds only the in-frame rearrangements with V and J called that TCRdb kept. Clones are partly lost; checked studies trace under half to an unresolved V gene and leave the rest unexplained. V and J calls and clone size are as listed in that table; D and trimming were resolved from the DNA. The sample table contains about 1,200 clones; only one count was recorded for 60% to 85% of them. More than 7.5% of the sample rests with the top ten. For 5 or 6 healthy donors, sorted CD8+ T cells taken from blood, dermis and epidermis had their TCR beta CDR3 regions analysed. Both blood and skin samples were provided by each TCR-sequenced donor, and all TCR-sequenced donors were healthy individuals. Sorting was used to isolate CD8+ T cell populations prior to TCR beta sequencing. Skin was separated into dermal and epidermal compartments before T cells were analysed.

The TCR comes from a human donor in good health. Sequences were obtained from CD103- CD8+ T cells sorted from skin dermis. In this chain, TRBV5-1 is recombined with TRBJ2-5; the D gene is perhaps TRBD1, from 5 matching bases. The CDR3 is CASRLDDSWETQYF. The DNA is as follows: TGCGCCAGCAGATTGGACGACAGTTGGGAGACCCAGTACTTC.